These T cell receptor beta chains were read from a single sample in a study of blood T cells in healthy people across ages. MiXCR was run by TCRdb on the 5' RACE reads, yielding one entry per CDR3 protein. The sample has approximately 1.5 million distinct CDR3 sequences; less than 45% are singletons. Sequencing was done on a sample of blood. The receptors derive from a woman aged 18-35 years in good health. CDR3s include the opening cysteine and the closing phenylalanine or tryptophan. The order of the fields is J gene, V gene, clone size, D gene, CDR3 DNA, CDR3 protein. The D gene is left open where the match is weak. Size is omitted from some rows. Given values are once, few, many or a class for expanded clones.

>TRBJ1-2|TRBV12-3/TRBV12-4|few|.
TGTGCCAGCAGAATGGGGGCCAATTATGGCTACACCTTC
CASRMGANYGYTF
>TRBJ2-1|TRBV20-1|few|.
TGCAGTGCTCCGACAGGTTGGAACAATGAGCAGTTCTTC
CSAPTGWNNEQFF
>TRBJ2-1|TRBV14|.|TRBD2
TGTGCCAGCAGCCAATTAGCGGGGGAAACCTTTCACGATGAGCAGTTCTTC
CASSQLAGETFHDEQFF
>TRBJ2-1|TRBV9|.|TRBD1
TGTGCCAGCAGCGTGGGGACAGAGACCTACGAGCAGTTCTTC
CASSVGTETYEQFF
>TRBJ1-5|TRBV20-1|.|.
TGCAGTGCTAAACAGGTGGAGGGGAGCAATCAGCCCCAGCATTTT
CSAKQVEGSNQPQHF
>TRBJ2-7|TRBV9|few|TRBD2
TGTGCCAGCAGCGAGGCGTCTAGCGGGTGGTACGAGCAGTACTTC
CASSEASSGWYEQYF
>TRBJ2-1|TRBV14|few|.
TGTGCCAGCAGCCCCTTTAGGCCAGATGAGCAGTTCTTC
CASSPFRPDEQFF
>TRBJ2-7|TRBV29-1|once|.
TGCAGCGTTGGAGACGCTGTGAGCAGATCGAGCTCCTACAATGAGCAGTACTTC
CSVGDAVSRSSSYNEQYF
>TRBJ2-3|TRBV10-3|.|TRBD2
TGTGCCATCAGTGAGTCCCCCCCGACTAGCGGGAGTTTCACAGATACGCAGTATTTT
CAISESPPTSGSFTDTQYF
>TRBJ1-3|TRBV20-1|.|.
TGCAGTGCTACGTGGGGGGCAGGTGGAAACACCATATATTTT
CSATWGAGGNTIYF
>TRBJ2-1|TRBV7-2|.|TRBD1
TGTGCCAGCAGCTTAGCGCTGTGGGGACAGGGAAGTCATATCATTTACAATGAGCAGTTCTTC
CASSLALWGQGSHIIYNEQFF
>TRBJ2-7|TRBV4-3|.|.
TGCGCCAGCAGCCAAGATATATCGACCGAGCTCAGAAGGGAGCAGTACTTC
CASSQDISTELRREQYF
>TRBJ2-2|TRBV2|few|.
TGTGCCAGCAGTGATCCCGGGGAGCTGTTTTTT
CASSDPGELFF
>TRBJ2-7|TRBV10-3|few|TRBD2
TGTGCCATCAGTAGGACTAGCGGAGATTACGAGCAGTACTTC
CAISRTSGDYEQYF
>TRBJ2-7|TRBV19|.|TRBD1
TGTGCCAGTAGTGCGACAGGGGCGTACTACGAGCAGTACTTC
CASSATGAYYEQYF
>TRBJ1-1|TRBV4-1|few|TRBD1
TGCGCCAGCAGCCAAGTGCGGACAGGGATCACTGAAGCTTTCTTT
CASSQVRTGITEAFF
>TRBJ2-7|TRBV6-5|.|TRBD2
TGTGCCAGCTCTACTCGAGCGGGAGGCGCCTACGAGCAGTACTTC
CASSTRAGGAYEQYF
>TRBJ2-3|TRBV29-1|few|.
TGCAGTACCCGCGCGGGACAGAACACAGATACGCAGTATTTT
CSTRAGQNTDTQYF
>TRBJ2-7|TRBV20-1|.|.
TGCAGTGCTAGAGTTCCTGGAGGGGACGGCGAGCAGTACTTC
CSARVPGGDGEQYF
>TRBJ2-5|TRBV24-1|.|TRBD1
TGTGCCACCAGCCCCTCTGGGACAGGGGATGAGACCCAGTACTTC
CATSPSGTGDETQYF
>TRBJ2-3|TRBV29-1|few|.
TGCAGCGGGAGAAACGGTTACACAGATACGCAGTATTTT
CSGRNGYTDTQYF
>TRBJ1-1|TRBV6-2/TRBV6-3|.|.
TGTGCCAGCAGTTACGACGAATGGCTGCAGGGGTTTGCTTTCTTT
CASSYDEWLQGFAFF
>TRBJ1-4|TRBV18|.|.
TGTGTCAGCTCACCACCGGGGGGAATAGACGAAAAACTGTTTTTT
CVSSPPGGIDEKLFF
>TRBJ2-1|TRBV12-3/TRBV12-4|few|.
TGTGCCAGCAGTTTAGTGAGCGACACAAAGCAGTTCTTC
CASSLVSDTKQFF
>TRBJ2-1|TRBV4-3|few|.
TGCGCCAGCAGCCGTCAACTGGGGGGTAGTTACAATGAGCAGTTCTTC
CASSRQLGGSYNEQFF